This TCR beta chain was observed in a study of T cell responses to AZD1222 COVID-19 vaccine. Trimming stripped 5 bases from V and 4 bases from J, with 11 bases between. The CDR3 covers 13 residues. Germline assignment: CDR1 SEHNR and CDR2 FQNEAQ (reference sequence). Generated by immunoSEQ multiplex PCR, the TCRdb table keeps only in-frame clones and is missing some. The sample consists of 130,000 or so clones, roughly nine tenths of them appearing once. The sequencing here drew on peripheral blood, taken on day 0 of AZD1222 vaccination. This sequence originates from an adult in good health. V and J are TRBV7-9 and TRBJ1-2; D ambiguous. The CDR3 nucleotides are TGTGCCAGCAGCCCCCCCGGTCTCTATGGCTACACCTTC. Protein: CASSPPGLYGYTF.